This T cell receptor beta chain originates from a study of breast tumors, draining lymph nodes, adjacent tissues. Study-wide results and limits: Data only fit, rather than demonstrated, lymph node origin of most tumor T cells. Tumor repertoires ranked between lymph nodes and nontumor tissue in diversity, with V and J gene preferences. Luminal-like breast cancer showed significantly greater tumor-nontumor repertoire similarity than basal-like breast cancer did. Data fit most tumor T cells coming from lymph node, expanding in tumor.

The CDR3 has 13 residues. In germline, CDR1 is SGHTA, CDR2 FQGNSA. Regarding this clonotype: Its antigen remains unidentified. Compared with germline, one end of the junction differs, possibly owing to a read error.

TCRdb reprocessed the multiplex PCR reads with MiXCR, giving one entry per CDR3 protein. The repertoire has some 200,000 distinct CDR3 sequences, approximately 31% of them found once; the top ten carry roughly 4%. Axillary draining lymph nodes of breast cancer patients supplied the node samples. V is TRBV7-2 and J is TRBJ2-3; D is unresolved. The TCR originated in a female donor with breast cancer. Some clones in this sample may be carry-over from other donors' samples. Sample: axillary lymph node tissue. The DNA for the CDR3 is TGCGCCAGCAGCTCAGTTTTTACAGATACGCAGTATTTT. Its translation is CASSSVFTDTQYF.